The 23 T cell receptor beta chains reported below all come from one sample, sequenced in a study of early T cells in non-severe SARS-CoV-2 infection. TCRdb redid the calling of the 5' RACE reads with MiXCR, one entry per CDR3 protein. This table has nearly 60,000 distinct CDR3 sequences, approximately 12% appearing once. The specimen was whole blood. These receptors all stem from an adult who was a healthcare worker with PCR-confirmed SARS-CoV-2 infection or an uninfected control (not recorded which).

This clonotype appeared many times. Here the CDR3 DNA reads TGCGCCAGCAGCTTGGGTTTGCCTCTCTACGAGCAGTACTTC. Amino acid sequence: CASSLGLPLYEQYF. The chain is built from TRBV5-1 and TRBJ2-7; no clear D gene. Per the germline V gene, CDR1 is SGHRS and CDR2 is YFSETQ. This CDR3 region has 14 residues. Trimming shortened V by 0 bases and J by 3 bases, and 10 bases separated the two germline ends.

This clonotype was detected ten times or more. J is TRBJ2-2 and V is TRBV7-8; 9 nucleotides match TRBD2. The V and J ends lost 5 bases and 5 bases, in that order; junction bases with no gene match: 6. The CDR3 spans 15 residues. Germline CDR1 reads SGHVS; CDR2 reads FQNEAQ. The CDR3 spells CASSLQAGGTGELFF. CDR3 in DNA: TGTGCCAGCAGCCTACAAGCGGGGGGAACCGGGGAGCTGTTTTTT.

Written as DNA, the CDR3 is TGTGCCAGCCGACAGGGAGGCGGCTACACCTTC. Translated, it gives CASRQGGGYTF. The chain is built from TRBV28 and TRBJ1-2; 7 bases align to TRBD1. The CDR3 is made up of 11 amino acids. In germline, CDR1 is MDHEN, CDR2 SYDVKM. J was trimmed by 8 bases and V by 8 bases; bases with no gene match: 5.

This chain joins TRBV4-3 and TRBJ2-3; the match to TRBD2 covers 13 bases. V shed 2 bases, J shed 5 bases, and the junction held 4 bases outside the gene matches. From germline, CDR1 is LGHNA and CDR2 YSLEER. The CDR3 is 16 residues long. The CDR3 DNA reads as TGCGCCAGCAGCCAACTGGGACTAGCGGGAATAGATACGCAGTATTTT. It encodes CASSQLGLAGIDTQYF.

The chain has TRBV13 and TRBJ2-5; D perhaps matches TRBD2 (6 bases). The germline V gene has CDR1 PRHDT and CDR2 FYEKMQ (reference sequence). The length of the CDR3 is 14 residues. The V and J ends lost 5 bases and 0 bases respectively, with 10 bases between them. CDR3: CASSAREYQETQYF. The CDR3 nucleotides are TGTGCCAGCAGCGCCCGGGAGTACCAAGAGACCCAGTACTTC.

There are a few counts of this clonotype. The chain has TRBV5-1 and TRBJ2-7; TRBD1 or TRBD2 may be the D gene (5 bases each). CDR1 and CDR2 from the germline V gene are SGHRS and YFSETQ. Trimming removed 4 bases at V and 0 bases at J, with 11 bases between. This CDR3 is built from 14 residues. The CDR3 reads CASSTGPSSYEQYF. The DNA for the CDR3 is TGCGCCAGCAGCACGGGACCCAGCTCCTACGAGCAGTACTTC.

In this sample, this clonotype turned up a few times. V is TRBV28 and J is TRBJ1-4; 8 bases align to TRBD1. J was trimmed by 1 base and V by 6 bases; bases with no gene match: 10. CDR1 and CDR2 from the germline V gene are MDHEN and SYDVKM. The CDR3 contains 17 residues. The CDR3 DNA is TGTGCCAGCAGCCCTCGCCAGGGGGCTCTAACTAATGAAAAACTGTTTTTT. This sequence encodes CASSPRQGALTNEKLFF.

This clonotype was detected many times. The rearrangement links TRBV11-3 to TRBJ2-7, with D possibly matching TRBD2 (5 bases). Germline lookup yields CDR1 SGHNT and CDR2 YENEEA. Trimming shortened V by 2 bases and J by 3 bases, and 5 bases separated the two germline ends. The CDR3 runs to 12 residues. The CDR3 nucleotides are TGTGCCAGCAGCTTACGGGGCTACGAGCAGTACTTC. Protein: CASSLRGYEQYF.

This clonotype was observed a few times. This sequence joins TRBV7-8 and TRBJ2-3; D is possibly TRBD1 (8 bases). Trimming removed 0 bases at V and 1 base at J, with 14 bases between. This CDR3 is built from 17 residues. Germline loops: CDR1 SGHVS, CDR2 FQNEAQ. CDR3: CASSLASTGGGTDTQYF. DNA of the CDR3: TGTGCCAGCAGCTTAGCGAGCACAGGGGGGGGCACAGATACGCAGTATTTT.

The V call is TRBV20-1, the J call TRBJ1-2; D may be TRBD1 (6 bases). CDR3 length: 14 amino acids. Germline lookup yields CDR1 DFQATT and CDR2 SNEGSKA (reference sequence). Trimming cost V 5 bases and J 4 bases, with 17 bases left between them. CDR3 residues: CSADDRNVIYGYTF. The CDR3 DNA is TGCAGTGCTGATGACAGGAATGTTATCTATGGCTACACCTTC.

This clonotype was found many times. The junction shows a germline mismatch at one end, possibly a read error. This chain uses TRBV7-7 with TRBJ2-7; D might be TRBD1 (6 bases). Germline loops: CDR1 SSHAT, CDR2 FNYEAQ (reference sequence). The CDR3 runs to 13 residues. Here the CDR3 DNA reads TGTGCTAGCAGCCGGGACACACAAAGGGAGCAGTACTTC. Protein product: CASSRDTQREQYF.

This clonotype came up many times. The chain is built from TRBV28 and TRBJ1-6; D is unclear. The germline V and J ends were trimmed by 5 bases and 0 bases, with 11 bases remaining between them. There are 16 residues in the CDR3. CDR1 and CDR2 from the germline V gene are MDHEN and SYDVKM. DNA for the CDR3: TGTGCCAGCAGTACATCCCCTAGCTCCTATAATTCACCCCTCCACTTT. Protein sequence: CASSTSPSSYNSPLHF.

Many counts were recorded for this clonotype. J is TRBJ2-4 and V is TRBV11-2; TRBD2 matches 14 bases. Germline values: CDR1 SGHAT, CDR2 FQNNGV. The CDR3 is made up of 19 amino acids. With 7 bases clipped from V and 1 base from J, the junction kept 12 bases outside the gene matches. In DNA form, the CDR3 reads TGTGCCAGCATCCAACCGGGACTAGCGGGAGCAGGGGCCAAAAACATTCAGTACTTC. It yields the protein CASIQPGLAGAGAKNIQYF.

The J gene is TRBJ2-3, the V gene TRBV12-3 or TRBV12-4; 8 bases map to TRBD2. The V and J ends lost 5 bases and 0 bases, in that order; junction bases with no gene match: 10. This CDR3 contains 17 residues. CDR3 bases: TGTGCCAGCAGTCCTAAACTAGCGGTAACTAGCACAGATACGCAGTATTTT. Its translation: CASSPKLAVTSTDTQYF.

This clonotype was seen many times. This chain joins TRBV7-9 and TRBJ1-4, with a tentative D call TRBD1 (5 bases). In germline, CDR1 is SEHNR, CDR2 FQNEAQ (reference sequence). The CDR3 length is 17 residues. Trimming cost V 8 bases and J 2 bases, with 21 bases left between them. The CDR3 DNA is TGTGCCAGCTCAGTGCAGGGAGGCTCGTGGACTAATGAAAAACTGTTTTTT. Translating gives CASSVQGGSWTNEKLFF.

This clonotype was counted only a few times. The DNA of the CDR3 is TGTGCCATCAGTGAGCCTCCAGCGGGAGGCCCAGATACGCAGTATTTT. Translated, it gives CAISEPPAGGPDTQYF. V and J are TRBV10-3 and TRBJ2-3; TRBD2 matches 9 bases. Germline-derived CDR1 and CDR2 are ENHRY and SYGVKD. The CDR3 spans 16 residues. V was clipped by 2 bases and J by 4 bases; unmatched bases: 7.

The chain recombines TRBV6-6 with TRBJ2-6; D uncertain. Germline loops: CDR1 MNHNY, CDR2 SVGAGI (reference sequence). V lost 4 bases, J lost 0 bases, and 10 bases lay in between. This CDR3 comprises 16 residues. CDR3 bases: TGTGCCAGCAGTTCTGGCAGAAGCTCTGGGGCCAACGTCCTGACTTTC. This sequence encodes CASSSGRSSGANVLTF.

The gene calls are TRBV9 and TRBJ2-3, with TRBD1 identical over 7 bases. From germline, CDR1 is SGDLS and CDR2 YYNGEE. CDR3 length equals 15 residues. The J segment lost 0 bases and the V segment lost 3 bases, leaving 4 bases of the junction unmatched. For the CDR3, the DNA is TGTGCCAGCAGCGAAAGGACAGGTAGCACAGATACGCAGTATTTT. Translating gives CASSERTGSTDTQYF.

This clonotype turned up a few times. The gene calls are TRBV4-3 and TRBJ1-1; D is possibly TRBD1 (6 bases). With 1 base removed from V and 6 bases from J, the gap between germline ends came to 15 bases. Germline V gene lookup returns CDR1 LGHNA and CDR2 YSLEER. The length of the CDR3 is 15 residues. CDR3 protein: CASSQGVGTKAEAFF. For the CDR3, the DNA is TGCGCCAGCAGCCAAGGGGTCGGGACAAAGGCTGAAGCTTTCTTT.

This clonotype was detected only a few times. At one of its ends the junction is not consistent with the germline gene, which may arise from a read error. The rearrangement uses TRBV11-2 and TRBJ1-1; TRBD1 might be the D (6 bases). There are 15 residues in the CDR3. Germline loops: CDR1 SGHAT, CDR2 FQNNGV. This CDR3 reads CASSPSTGMKTEAFF. CDR3 nucleotide sequence: TGTGCCAGCAGCCCTTCTACAGGGATGAAAACTGAAGCTTTCTTT.

This rearrangement joins TRBV12-3 or TRBV12-4 to TRBJ1-1; D remains ambiguous. The CDR3 is 14 residues long. V was clipped by 6 bases and J by 0 bases, with 11 bases between them. The CDR3 bases are TGTGCCAGCAGCTGGGAGACCCTGAACACTGAAGCTTTCTTT. Protein product: CASSWETLNTEAFF.

This clonotype has more than one count but fewer than ten. This chain's CDR3 is CASSLVEGGRYEQYF. The CDR3 DNA reads as TGTGCCAGCAGCTTGGTGGAAGGGGGAAGGTACGAGCAGTACTTC. The chain recombines TRBV5-4 with TRBJ2-7; the D gene is possibly TRBD1 (6 bases). Germline loops: CDR1 SGHNT, CDR2 YYREEE (reference sequence). Trimming shortened V by 0 bases and J by 4 bases, and 14 bases separated the two germline ends. The CDR3 contains 15 residues.

This clonotype was detected a few times. This rearrangement joins TRBV11-2 to TRBJ2-1; D unresolved. This CDR3 contains 11 residues. V lost 3 bases and J lost 10, with 7 bases in between. Germline loops: CDR1 SGHAT, CDR2 FQNNGV. The CDR3 bases are TGTGCCAGCAGCTTTCCCGGGGAGCAGTTCTTC. Amino acid sequence: CASSFPGEQFF.